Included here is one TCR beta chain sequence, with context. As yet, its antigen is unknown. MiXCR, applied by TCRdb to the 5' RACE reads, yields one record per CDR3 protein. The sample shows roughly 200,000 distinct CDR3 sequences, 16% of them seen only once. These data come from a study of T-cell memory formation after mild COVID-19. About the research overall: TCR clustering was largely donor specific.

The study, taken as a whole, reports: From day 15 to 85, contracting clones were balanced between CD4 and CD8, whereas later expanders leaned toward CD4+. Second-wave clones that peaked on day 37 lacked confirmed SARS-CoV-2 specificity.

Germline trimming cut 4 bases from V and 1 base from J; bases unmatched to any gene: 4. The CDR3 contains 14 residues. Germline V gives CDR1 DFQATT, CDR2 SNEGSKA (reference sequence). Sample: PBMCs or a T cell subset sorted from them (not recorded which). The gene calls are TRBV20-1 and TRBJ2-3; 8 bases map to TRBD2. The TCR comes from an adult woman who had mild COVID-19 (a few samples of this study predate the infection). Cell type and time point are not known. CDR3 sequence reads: CSANSGTGTDTQYF. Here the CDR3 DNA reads TGCAGTGCTAATAGCGGGACCGGCACAGATACGCAGTATTTT.